This TCR beta chain was captured in a study of identical twins. Study conclusions and caveats: Fewer insertions marked abundant cord blood beta clonotypes; young adult naive trended weakly, memory not at all.

About this clonotype itself: Its specificity is unknown.

A universal primer site came from template switching; cDNA carried unique molecular identifiers. TCRdb re-called the 5' RACE reads with MiXCR, one entry per CDR3 protein. Here the sample spans 600,000 to 700,000 distinct CDR3 sequences, approximately 21% being singletons. The same data also went into a second study, on T cells expressing NK-cell markers.

The sample consisted of PBMCs. The origin of this receptor is a woman aged 18-35 years in good health.

In DNA form, the CDR3 reads TGCAGTGCTAGGATGGGAGGTCACTACGAGCAGTACTTC. It translates to CSARMGGHYEQYF. The chain carries TRBV20-1 and TRBJ2-7; a weak D match, TRBD2 (6 bases). V lost 3 bases and J 3 bases, leaving 12 bases between the germline ends. In germline, CDR1 is DFQATT, CDR2 SNEGSKA (reference sequence). The CDR3 is made up of 13 amino acids.